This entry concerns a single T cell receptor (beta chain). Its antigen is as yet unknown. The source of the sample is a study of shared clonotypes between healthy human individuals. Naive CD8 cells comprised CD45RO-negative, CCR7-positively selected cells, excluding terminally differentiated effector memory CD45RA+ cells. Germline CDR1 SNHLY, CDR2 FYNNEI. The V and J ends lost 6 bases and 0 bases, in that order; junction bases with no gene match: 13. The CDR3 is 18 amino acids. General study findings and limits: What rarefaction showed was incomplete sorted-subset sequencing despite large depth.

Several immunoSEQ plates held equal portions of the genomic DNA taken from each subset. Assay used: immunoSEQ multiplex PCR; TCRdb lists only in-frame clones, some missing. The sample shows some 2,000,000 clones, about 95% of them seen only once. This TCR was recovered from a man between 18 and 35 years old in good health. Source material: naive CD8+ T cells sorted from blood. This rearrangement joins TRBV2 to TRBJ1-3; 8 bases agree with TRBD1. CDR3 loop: CASRGGQGFPLSGNTIYF. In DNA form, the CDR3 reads TGTGCCAGCAGGGGCGGACAGGGTTTCCCGCTCTCTGGAAACACCATATATTTT.